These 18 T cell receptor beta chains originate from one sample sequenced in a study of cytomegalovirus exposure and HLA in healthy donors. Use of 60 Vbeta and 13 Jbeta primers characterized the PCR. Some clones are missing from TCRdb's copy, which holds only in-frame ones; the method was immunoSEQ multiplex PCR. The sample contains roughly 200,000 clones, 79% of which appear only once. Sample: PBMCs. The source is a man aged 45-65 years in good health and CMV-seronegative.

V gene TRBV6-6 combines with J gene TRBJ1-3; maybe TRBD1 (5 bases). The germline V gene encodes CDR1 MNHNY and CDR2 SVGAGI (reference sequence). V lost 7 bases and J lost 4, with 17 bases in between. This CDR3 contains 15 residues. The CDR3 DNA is TGTGCCAGCACCCAGGGAGGAAGGTTGGGAAACACCATATATTTT. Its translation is CASTQGGRLGNTIYF.

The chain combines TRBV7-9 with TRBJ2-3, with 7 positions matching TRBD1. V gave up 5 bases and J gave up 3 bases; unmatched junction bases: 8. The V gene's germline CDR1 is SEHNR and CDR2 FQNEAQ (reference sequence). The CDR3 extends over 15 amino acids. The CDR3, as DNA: TGTGCCAGCAGCCTCCTCGGACAGGTAACAGATACGCAGTATTTT. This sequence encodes CASSLLGQVTDTQYF.

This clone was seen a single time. Here the CDR3 DNA reads TGTGCCAGCAGCTGGGACAGCTCTGGAAACACCATATATTTT. Translating gives CASSWDSSGNTIYF. J is TRBJ1-3 and V is TRBV9; 7 bases line up with TRBD1. The trim removed 4 bases at V and 0 bases at J, leaving 1 base unmatched. Germline V lookup: CDR1 SGDLS, CDR2 YYNGEE. CDR3 length equals 14 residues.

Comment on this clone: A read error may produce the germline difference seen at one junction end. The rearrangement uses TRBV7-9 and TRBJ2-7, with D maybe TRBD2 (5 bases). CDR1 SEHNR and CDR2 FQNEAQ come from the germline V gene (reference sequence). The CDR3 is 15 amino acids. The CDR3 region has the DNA TGTGCCAGCAGCTTAGGGTCGGGTCTAGCCTACGAGCGGTACTTC. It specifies CASSLGSGLAYERYF.

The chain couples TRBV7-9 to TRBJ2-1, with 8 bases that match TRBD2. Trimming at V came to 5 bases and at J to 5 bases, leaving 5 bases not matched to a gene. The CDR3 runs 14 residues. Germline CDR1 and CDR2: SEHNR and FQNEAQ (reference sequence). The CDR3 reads CASSPGLGDNEQFF. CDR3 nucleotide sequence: TGTGCCAGCAGCCCGGGACTAGGCGACAATGAGCAGTTCTTC.

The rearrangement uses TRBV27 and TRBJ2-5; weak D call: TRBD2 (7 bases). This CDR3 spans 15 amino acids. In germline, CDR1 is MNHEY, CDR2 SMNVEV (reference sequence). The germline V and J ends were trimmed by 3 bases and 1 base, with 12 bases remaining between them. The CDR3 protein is CASSFLGGAQETQYF. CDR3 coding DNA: TGTGCCAGCAGTTTCCTGGGGGGGGCCCAAGAGACCCAGTACTTC.

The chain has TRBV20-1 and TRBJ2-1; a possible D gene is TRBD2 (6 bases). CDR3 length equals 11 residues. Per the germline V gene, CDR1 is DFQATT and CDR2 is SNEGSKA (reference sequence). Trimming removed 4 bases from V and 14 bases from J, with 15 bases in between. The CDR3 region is CSATFGGNKFF. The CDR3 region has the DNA TGCAGTGCTACCTTCGGGGGAAACAAGTTCTTC.

Written as DNA, the CDR3 is TGTGCCAGCAGGCCATACCAGATCGAGACCCAGTACTTC. It codes for CASRPYQIETQYF. The chain joins TRBV27 to TRBJ2-5, with no clear D. The CDR3 runs 13 residues. With 6 bases removed from V and 5 bases from J, the gap between germline ends came to 13 bases. CDR1 MNHEY and CDR2 SMNVEV come from the germline V gene (reference sequence).

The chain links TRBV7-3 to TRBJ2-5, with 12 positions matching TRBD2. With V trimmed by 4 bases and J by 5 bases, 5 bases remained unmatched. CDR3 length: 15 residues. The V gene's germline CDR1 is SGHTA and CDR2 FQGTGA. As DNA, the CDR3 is TGTGCCAGCAGCTCGGCTAGCGGGAGGGTGGAGACCCAGTACTTC. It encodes CASSSASGRVETQYF.

This CDR3 is CASRSGRDSGTGANVLTF. In DNA form, the CDR3 reads TGCGCCAGCCGTAGTGGACGGGACTCTGGCACTGGGGCCAACGTCCTGACTTTC. J is TRBJ2-6 and V is TRBV5-1, with a weak D call TRBD2 (6 bases). Between the trimmed V and J ends, which lost 7 bases and 2 bases, there was a span of 22 bases. Germline V CDR1 and CDR2: SGHRS, YFSETQ. This CDR3 spans 18 amino acids.

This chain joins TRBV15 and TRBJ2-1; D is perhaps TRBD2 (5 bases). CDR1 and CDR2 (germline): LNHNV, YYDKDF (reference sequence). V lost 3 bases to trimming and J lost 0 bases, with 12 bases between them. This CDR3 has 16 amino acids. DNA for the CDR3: TGTGCCACCAGCAGGTACGGGGTCCTCTCCTACAATGAGCAGTTCTTC. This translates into CATSRYGVLSYNEQFF.

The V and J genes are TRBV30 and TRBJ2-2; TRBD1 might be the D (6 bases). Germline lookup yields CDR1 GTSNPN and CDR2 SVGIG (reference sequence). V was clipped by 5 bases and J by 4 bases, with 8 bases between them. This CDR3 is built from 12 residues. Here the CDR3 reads CAWGQSTGELFF. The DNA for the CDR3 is TGTGCCTGGGGACAGAGCACCGGGGAGCTGTTTTTT.

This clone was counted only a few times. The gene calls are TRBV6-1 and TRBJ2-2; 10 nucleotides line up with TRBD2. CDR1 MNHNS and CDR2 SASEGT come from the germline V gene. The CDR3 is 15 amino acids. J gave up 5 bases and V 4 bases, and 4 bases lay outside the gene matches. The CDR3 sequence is CASSALAGDTGELFF. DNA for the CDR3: TGTGCCAGCAGTGCTCTAGCGGGGGATACCGGGGAGCTGTTTTTT.

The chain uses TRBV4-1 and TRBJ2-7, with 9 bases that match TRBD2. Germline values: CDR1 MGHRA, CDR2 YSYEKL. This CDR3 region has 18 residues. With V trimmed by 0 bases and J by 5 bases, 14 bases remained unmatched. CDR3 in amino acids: CASSQDLVAGEVSDEQYF. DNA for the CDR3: TGCGCCAGCAGCCAAGATTTGGTAGCGGGAGAAGTTAGCGACGAGCAGTACTTC.

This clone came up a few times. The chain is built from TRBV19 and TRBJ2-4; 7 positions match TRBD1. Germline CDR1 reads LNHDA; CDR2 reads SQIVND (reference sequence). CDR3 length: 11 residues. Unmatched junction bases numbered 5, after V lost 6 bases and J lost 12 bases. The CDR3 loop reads CASRVGQTQYF. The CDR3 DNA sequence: TGTGCCAGTAGGGTGGGACAGACTCAGTACTTC.

The CDR3 DNA reads TGTGCCAGTAAAAGTATGGGCGAAAAACTGTTTTTT. Amino acid sequence: CASKSMGEKLFF. The V call is TRBV27, the J call TRBJ1-4; D call uncertain. The germline V gene encodes CDR1 MNHEY and CDR2 SMNVEV (reference sequence). Trimming left V 9 bases short and J 8 bases short, with 13 bases between. The length of the CDR3 is 12 residues. Drawing the rest from reference TRBV27 and TRBJ1-4, the complete variable domain is EAQVTQNPRYLITVTGKKLTVTCSQNMNHEYMSWYRQDPGLGLRQIYYSMNVEVTDKGDVPEGYKVSRKEKRNFPLILESPSPNQTSLYFCASKSMGEKLFFGSGTQLSVL.

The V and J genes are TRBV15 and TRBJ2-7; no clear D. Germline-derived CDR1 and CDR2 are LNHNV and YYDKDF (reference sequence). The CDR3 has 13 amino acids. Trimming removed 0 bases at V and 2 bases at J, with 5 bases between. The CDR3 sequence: CATSRDPAYEQYF. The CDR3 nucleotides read TGTGCCACCAGCAGAGATCCGGCCTACGAGCAGTACTTC.

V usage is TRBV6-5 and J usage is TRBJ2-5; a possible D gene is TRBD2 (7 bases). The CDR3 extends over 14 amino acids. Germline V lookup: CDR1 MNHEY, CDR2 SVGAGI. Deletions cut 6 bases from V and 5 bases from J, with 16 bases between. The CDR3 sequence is CASSPRGAWETQYF. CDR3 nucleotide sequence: TGTGCCAGCAGCCCTCGGGGGGCCTGGGAGACCCAGTACTTC.